The TCR beta chain described here comes from a study of T cells after yellow fever vaccination. Study as a whole: It was SMART-Seq v4 Ultra Low Input that prepared the fractions with low cell numbers.

Making TCR cDNA involved 5'RACE template switching, which added UMIs and a universal primer site. One entry per CDR3 protein results from TCRdb running MiXCR on the 5' RACE reads. In the table there are some 390,000 distinct CDR3 sequences, 18% of which are singletons. Sequenced material: PBMCs, taken before the yellow fever booster vaccination. This TCR derives from a man between 18 and 35 years old who received the YFV17D yellow fever vaccine.

CDR3 sequence reads: CASNEGNQPQHF. Written as DNA, the CDR3 is TGTGCCAGCAACGAAGGAAATCAGCCCCAGCATTTT. The chain has TRBV12-3 or TRBV12-4 and TRBJ1-5; D is undetermined. The V end was cut by 7 bases, the J end by 4 bases, with 8 bases between. The CDR3 runs 12 residues.